The entry below gives a single TCR beta chain sequence along with its context. A few counts support this clone. It lacks a known antigen. Base qualities are missing; no much larger clone stands one base away. In total, 666 healthy bone marrow donors made up the cohort. Cohort members were all nominally healthy when sampled, although unrecorded immune exposures were likely present. The donor tested CMV seronegative and was one of the 352 seronegative cohort members. Each donor provided a peripheral blood sample, and peripheral blood mononuclear cells were used for TCR beta sequencing. The Qiagen DNeasy Blood Extraction Kit was used to extract genomic DNA from the blood cell samples. Reading the germline V gene gives CDR1 MDHEN and CDR2 SYDVKM. V was cut back by 6 bases and J by 3 bases, leaving a gap of 21 bases between them. The CDR3 contains 16 residues, cysteine and phenylalanine counted. The only DNA kept is the CDR3, 48 bases in frame from the first base.

The library was generated by the immunoSEQ multiplex PCR assay. A mixture of 60 forward primers for TCR Vbeta segments and 13 reverse primers for TCR Jbeta segments was used in the multiplex PCR. A multiplex PCR assay on genomic DNA amplified the CDR3 region of rearranged TCR beta genes. The amplified TCR beta libraries were sequenced on the Illumina HiSeq System as 87-base-pair reads. In the source study's methods: A later analysis tallied 75 million to 85 million unique TCR beta chains across the 666 repertoires, and approximately 12 million of those chains were shared by two or more donors. Raw reads were error-corrected and collapsed into unique sequences by a nearest-neighbor algorithm in which closely related sequences were merged to remove PCR and sequencing errors. To assign V, D and J gene segments, CDR3 sequences were aligned to IMGT reference sequences. For a sequence to be retained, a match of at least six nucleotides to both a V gene segment and a J gene segment was required. Rearrangements were called productive when the CDR3 lacked stop codons and stayed in frame with V and J; all others were non-productive. CDR3 was defined by IMGT convention, running from the second conserved V-encoded cysteine to the conserved J-encoded phenylalanine. The earlier analysis of approximately 590 of the donors excluded any sequence lacking an unambiguous match to a single V gene segment. An earlier analysis of 500 to 700 of the donors classified V segments as functional when productive rearrangements were above 56.7% and as segregating when the standard deviation between donors was above 5%. A statistical classification framework was developed to diagnose cytomegalovirus status using the catalog of TCR beta chain sequences. A later analysis assigned V and J genes by comparing TCR nucleotide sequences with IMGT/GENE-DB human TR gene sequences. The TCRdist pipeline was used in a later analysis to assign CDR3 sequences and most-parsimonious VDJ recombination scenarios. In a later analysis, each TCR beta chain was defined by its CDR3 amino acid sequence together with its V-gene family, and reads lacking a unique V-gene family were excluded. A later analysis removed roughly 590 highly shared, low-generation-probability nucleotide sequences to deal with suspected cross-contamination and a sequencing artifact. In a later analysis, a clonal expansion index was calculated for each public chain from normalized within-repertoire ranks of inferred template counts. In a later analysis, generation probabilities were computed using a VDJ recombination model fitted to out-of-frame rearrangements, and the results were checked against IGoR. In a later analysis, TCR-TCR, TCR-HLA and TCR-CMV co-occurrence was scored with hypergeometric tests, and a repertoire-size bias correction was applied to TCR pairs. To estimate false discovery rates, a later analysis permuted the HLA or CMV assignments 20 times. In a later analysis, co-occurring TCRs were grouped with DBSCAN, and TCRdist sequence similarity was added when clustering was performed within HLA-allele-positive subsets. For co-occurrence clustering, repertoires with fewer than 30,000 or more than 120,000 public chains were excluded, along with a handful of repertoires with anomalous nucleotide sharing. TCRdb holds this immuneACCESS table with in-frame rearrangements only. Some clones are missing; in checked studies, unresolved V genes explain under half, and the rest has no known cause. V and J calls and clone size follow that table, whereas D and trimming were derived from the DNA. The sample data list some 130,000 clones, and roughly four fifths of these were observed just once. Over 6% of the sample belongs to the ten largest clones.

This specimen belongs to a study of cytomegalovirus exposure and HLA in healthy donors (dated by TCRdb to the late 2010s). General notes on the study: In an earlier analysis of 450 to 750 of the donors, 276 Gb of sequence data and 117 million unique TCR beta sequences from 180 million or so T cells were reported. In the later analysis, no new phenotypic data were used to find candidate immune exposures; instead, reliance was placed on TCR beta sequences and their occurrence across donors. The T cell repertoires of around 730 subjects were profiled by immunosequencing and related to cytomegalovirus serostatus. Because of strong linkage in the cohort, roughly five DR-DQ haplotypes were treated as single units for association and clustering. An early release that covered roughly 600 HLA-typed donors contained approximately 300 gigabases of sequencing data and tens of millions of unique TCR sequences. Among about 400 genotyped donors of the cohort, an average of approximately 200,000 unique TCR beta nucleotide sequences was sequenced per donor, of which 15% to 20% were non-productive. Genome-wide SNP genotypes for about three fifths of the roughly 670 donors were used in a later genetic analysis, which treated that subset as a discovery cohort. In addition to the first cohort of hundreds of subjects, a separate validation cohort of over 90 different subjects was used. High-throughput TCR immunosequencing, statistical association of individual TCRs with disease status, and machine learning were combined to predict cytomegalovirus infection status. Donor age, sex, ethnicity and CMV serostatus were compiled together with the repertoire data. An earlier analysis of some 500 of the donors applied high-throughput TCR beta sequencing to assess whether each TCR beta V gene segment acted as functional or pseudogenic. All discovery cohort repertoires had been generated on a single sequencing platform. The number of typed donors differed by locus: about 629-630 for A, B, C, DRB1 and DQB1; approximately 530 for DQA1; 606 for DPA1; and around 470 for DPB1. A later analysis re-analyzed previously published TCR beta repertoires from 600 to 850 donors and added high-resolution HLA genotyping to study TCR occurrence patterns. The aim of the study was to test whether cataloging public T cell receptors could identify signatures of past pathogen exposure. Both class I and class II loci were covered by HLA typing, at four-digit resolution. The genetic ancestry cluster associated with self-reported Caucasian donors included 70% to 85% of the roughly 360 genotyped donors.

Results the study describes overall, beyond this receptor: According to the authors, the approach could potentially be generalized to other disease states and immunological phenotypes. Correlated functional status among segregating V segments might reflect linkage disequilibrium, but an unknown experimental factor could not be ruled out. In an earlier analysis of about 600 of the donors, most TCR beta V segments appeared in productive rearrangements about 90% or about 30% of the time, broadly matching IMGT annotations. Three of the identified cytomegalovirus-associated TCR beta chains were confirmed in vitro to be specific for cytomegalovirus antigens. A later analysis reported that several top co-occurrence clusters appeared linked to parvovirus B19, influenza, CMV and Epstein-Barr virus. Some IMGT-functional V segments, including TRBV6-2 and TRBV6-3, could not be told apart with the 87-base-pair reads, so those segments were excluded. In this cohort, only TCR beta chains were sequenced, and detectable features were limited by the absence of alpha or paired-chain data. CMV serostatus was the only immune exposure information available for the cohort. Roughly uniform sequencing depth across donors was assumed in presence/absence analyses, although this assumption may not hold. A later analysis found that TCR association rates varied across HLA loci, with DRB1 alleles showing the most associated TCRs and HLA-C alleles the fewest. According to a later genetic analysis, donors in an Asian-associated ancestry cluster had fewer N-insertions in productive TCRs than the roughly 700-donor mean. Most CMV-associated TCR beta chains appeared to be HLA-restricted in a later analysis, and the HLA associations seemed to be driven largely by CMV exposure. In a later analysis, over 15,000 TCR beta sequences were associated with specific HLA alleles at a false discovery rate of 0.05. Seventeen rarely observed V segments, including chromosome 9 orphons, were excluded from the earlier analysis of just under 600 of the donors because counts were too low. Assigning TCR associations to individual alleles was difficult when HLA alleles, especially DR and DQ, strongly co-occurred. Because HLA typing was missing for some donors at each locus, association tests included only the typed subset. A cluster of highly shared sequence variants was judged likely to represent a technical artifact of the sequencing pipeline. A later genetic analysis associated a missense DCLRE1C variant with V-gene and J-gene trimming of TCR beta chains, and an independent cohort replicated the association. In a later analysis, HLA-associated TCR beta chains showed more clonal expansion and lower generation probabilities than non-associated chains that were equally common. Most TCR sequences were observed very rarely across donors, whereas some public TCRs were present in many individuals. Cytomegalovirus status was reported to be diagnosed by the classifier with high specificity and sensitivity in both the original and validation cohorts. A further reported finding was that TCR beta sequences accurately predicted the HLA-A and HLA-B alleles for most subjects in the first cohort. In the study, around 160 TCR beta chains were listed as associated with cytomegalovirus.

The receptor chain draws on TRBV28 and TRBJ2-7; no D gene is confidently identified. The sequenced sample was PBMCs. This receptor was taken from a man in his thirties or forties in good health and CMV-seronegative. The nucleotide sequence is TGTGCCAGCAGCGATCTGCTGGCGGCCATTCACTACGAGCAGTACTTC. It is translated as CASSDLLAAIHYEQYF.